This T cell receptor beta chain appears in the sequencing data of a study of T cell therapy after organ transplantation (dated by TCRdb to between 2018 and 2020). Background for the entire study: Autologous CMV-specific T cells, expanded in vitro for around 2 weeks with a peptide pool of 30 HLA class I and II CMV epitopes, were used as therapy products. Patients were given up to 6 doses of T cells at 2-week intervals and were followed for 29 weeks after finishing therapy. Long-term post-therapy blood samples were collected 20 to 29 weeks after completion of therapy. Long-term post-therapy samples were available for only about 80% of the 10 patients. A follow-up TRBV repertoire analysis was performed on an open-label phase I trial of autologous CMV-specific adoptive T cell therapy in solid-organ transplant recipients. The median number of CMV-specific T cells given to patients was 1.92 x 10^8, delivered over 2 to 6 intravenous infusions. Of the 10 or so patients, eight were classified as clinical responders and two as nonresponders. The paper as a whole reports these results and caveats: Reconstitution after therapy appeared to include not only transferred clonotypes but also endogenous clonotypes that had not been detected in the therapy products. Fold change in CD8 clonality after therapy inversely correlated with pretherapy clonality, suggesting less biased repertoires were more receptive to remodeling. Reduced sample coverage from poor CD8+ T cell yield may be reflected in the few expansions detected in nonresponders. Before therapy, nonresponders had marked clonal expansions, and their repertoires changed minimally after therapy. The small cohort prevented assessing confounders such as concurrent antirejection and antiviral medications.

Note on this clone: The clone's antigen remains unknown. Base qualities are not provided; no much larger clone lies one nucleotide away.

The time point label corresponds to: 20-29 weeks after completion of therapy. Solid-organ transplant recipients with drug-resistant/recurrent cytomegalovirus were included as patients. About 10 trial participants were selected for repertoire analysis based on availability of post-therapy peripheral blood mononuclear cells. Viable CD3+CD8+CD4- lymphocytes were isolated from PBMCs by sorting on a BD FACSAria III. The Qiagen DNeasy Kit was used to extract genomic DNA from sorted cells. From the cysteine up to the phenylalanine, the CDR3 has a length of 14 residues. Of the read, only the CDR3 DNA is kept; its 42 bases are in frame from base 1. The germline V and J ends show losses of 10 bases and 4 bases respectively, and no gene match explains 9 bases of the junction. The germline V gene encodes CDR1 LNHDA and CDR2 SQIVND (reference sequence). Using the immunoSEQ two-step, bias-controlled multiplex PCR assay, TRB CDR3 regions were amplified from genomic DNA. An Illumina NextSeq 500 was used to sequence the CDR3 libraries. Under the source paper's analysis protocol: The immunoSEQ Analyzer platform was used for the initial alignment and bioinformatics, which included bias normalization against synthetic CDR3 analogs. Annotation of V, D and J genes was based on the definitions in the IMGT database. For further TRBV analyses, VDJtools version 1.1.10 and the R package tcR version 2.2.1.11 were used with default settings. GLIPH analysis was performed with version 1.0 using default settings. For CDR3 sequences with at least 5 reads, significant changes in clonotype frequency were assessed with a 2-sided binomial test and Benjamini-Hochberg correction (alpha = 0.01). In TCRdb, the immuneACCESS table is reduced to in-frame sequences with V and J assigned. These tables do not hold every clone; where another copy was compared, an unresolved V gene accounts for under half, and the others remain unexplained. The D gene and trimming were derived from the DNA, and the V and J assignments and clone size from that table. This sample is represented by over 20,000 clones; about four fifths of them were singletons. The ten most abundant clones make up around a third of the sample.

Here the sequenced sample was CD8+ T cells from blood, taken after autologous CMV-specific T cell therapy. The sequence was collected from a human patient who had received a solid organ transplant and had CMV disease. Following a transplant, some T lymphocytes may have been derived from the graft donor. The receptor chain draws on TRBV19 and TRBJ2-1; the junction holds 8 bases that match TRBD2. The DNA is TGTGCCACTGATACGGGGGGGGTATACAATGAGCAGTTCTTC. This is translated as CATDTGGVYNEQFF. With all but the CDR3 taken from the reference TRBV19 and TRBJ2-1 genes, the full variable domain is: DGGITQSPKYLFRKEGQNVTLSCEQNLNHDAMYWYRQDPGQGLRLIYYSQIVNDFQKGDIAEGYSVSREKKESFPLTVTSAQKNPTAFYLCATDTGGVYNEQFFGPGTRLTVL.